This entry lists 3 T cell receptor beta chains sequenced from one sample in a study of T cell repertoires in cytomegalovirus infection (dated by TCRdb to the late 2010s). TCRdb shows the sequencer as Illumina HiSeq 1500. The public reads were quality trimmed at Q25 with fastp and then assembled into clones with MiXCR by TCRdb, keeping productive beta chains. Rows merge per CDR3 protein into single entries with the most common DNA and genes. Counted in this sample were almost 550,000 distinct CDR3 sequences; approximately 17% of them appeared once. The ten most abundant clones make up about 24% of the sample. The sequenced sample was CD8+ T cells from PBMCs. The receptors come from a human donor in good health (CMV status not recorded). Some clones in this sample may be carry-over from other donors' samples.

This clonotype was observed many times. The chain couples TRBV7-2 to TRBJ2-5, with D perhaps TRBD2 (7 bases). Germline values: CDR1 SGHTA, CDR2 FQGNSA. The CDR3 totals 15 residues. The V and J ends lost 5 bases and 4 bases respectively, with 17 bases between them. The CDR3 sequence is CASSPGGGGGETQYF. The CDR3, as DNA: TGTGCCAGCAGCCCAGGAGGGGGGGGGGGAGAGACCCAGTACTTC.

This clonotype was counted at least ten times. The chain couples TRBV6-1 to TRBJ1-5; 9 nucleotides match TRBD1. This CDR3 spans 17 amino acids. J gave up 0 bases and V 6 bases, and 9 bases lay outside the gene matches. Germline CDR1 is MNHNS and CDR2 is SASEGT. CDR3 bases: TGTGCCAGCAGGACAGGGGGTGAGAAGTATAGCAATCAGCCCCAGCATTTT. Amino acids: CASRTGGEKYSNQPQHF.

This clonotype was counted between two and nine times. This chain connects TRBV12-3 or TRBV12-4 to TRBJ2-1; 13 bases fit TRBD2. The junction had 7 bases not matched to a gene; V was cut back by 5 bases and J by 3 bases. The CDR3 is made up of 17 amino acids. The CDR3 DNA reads as TGTGCCAGCAGTCCAGGGACTAGCGGGGAACTCTACAATGAGCAGTTCTTC. Encoded protein: CASSPGTSGELYNEQFF.